This TCR beta chain was recovered during a study of cytomegalovirus exposure and HLA in healthy donors (dated by TCRdb to the late 2010s). Looking at the study overall: According to an earlier analysis of a few hundred of the donors, 150 million to 200 million T cells yielded roughly 100 million unique TCR beta sequences and about 300 Gb of sequence data. Roughly 300 gigabases of sequencing data and around 85 million unique TCR sequences made up an early release that covered around 640 HLA-typed donors. Among the 398 genotyped donors, approximately 77% belonged to the genetic ancestry cluster associated with self-reported Caucasian donors. The study aimed to test whether signatures of past pathogen exposure could be identified by cataloging public T cell receptors. The study used immunosequencing to profile the T cell repertoires of 666 subjects and linked those repertoires to cytomegalovirus serostatus. Besides the first cohort of about 730 subjects, a separate validation cohort made up of over a hundred different subjects was used. To predict cytomegalovirus infection status, the study combined high-throughput TCR immunosequencing, statistical association of individual TCRs with disease status, and machine learning. To study patterns of TCR occurrence, a later analysis re-analyzed previously published TCR beta repertoires from around 700 donors and added high-resolution HLA genotyping. In the later analysis, no new phenotypic data were used to find candidate immune exposures; instead, reliance was placed on TCR beta sequences and their occurrence across donors. In an earlier analysis of roughly 600 of the donors, high-throughput TCR beta sequencing was used to judge whether each TCR beta V gene segment behaved as functional or pseudogenic. Donor age, sex, ethnicity and CMV serostatus were compiled alongside the repertoire data. A later genetic analysis used genome-wide SNP genotypes for about 60% of the 666 donors, treating that subset as a discovery cohort. All discovery cohort repertoires had been generated using a single sequencing platform. Class I and class II HLA loci were covered by the typing at four-digit resolution. Typing coverage differed by locus: A, B, C, DRB1 and DQB1 were typed in roughly 620-630 donors, DQA1 in about 500, DPA1 in over 600, and DPB1 in 472. A few DR-DQ haplotypes were treated as single units for association and clustering because of strong linkage in the cohort. Across some 400 genotyped donors of the cohort, an average of 235,054 unique TCR beta nucleotide sequences per donor were sequenced, and 15% to 20% of those sequences were non-productive. Paper-wide results and their limitations: According to a later analysis, TCR association rates differed among HLA loci, with DRB1 alleles showing the most associated TCRs and HLA-C alleles showing the fewest. In a later genetic analysis, a missense DCLRE1C variant was associated with V-gene and J-gene trimming of TCR beta chains, and the association was replicated in an independent cohort. A later analysis reported that several top co-occurrence clusters appeared linked to parvovirus B19, influenza, CMV and Epstein-Barr virus. Because counts were too low, roughly 17 rarely observed V segments, including chromosome 9 orphons, were left out of the earlier analysis of approximately 500 of the donors. The sequencing pipeline was judged likely to have produced a cluster of highly shared sequence variants as a technical artifact. Linkage disequilibrium might explain the correlated functional status among segregating V segments, but an unknown experimental factor could not be ruled out. The classifier was reported to diagnose cytomegalovirus status with high specificity and sensitivity in both the original cohort and the validation cohort. In vitro tests confirmed that a few of the cytomegalovirus-associated TCR beta chains recognize cytomegalovirus antigens. The 87-base-pair reads could not distinguish some IMGT-functional V segments, including TRBV6-2 and TRBV6-3, so those segments were excluded. According to a later genetic analysis, donors in an Asian-associated ancestry cluster had fewer N-insertions in productive TCRs than the approximately 650-donor mean. HLA typing was unavailable for some donors at each locus, so association tests used only the typed subset. The presence/absence analyses assumed that sequencing depth was roughly uniform across donors, and that assumption may not be true. The only immune exposure information available for the cohort was CMV serostatus. Across donors, most TCR sequences were observed very rarely, whereas some public TCRs were present in many individuals. In an earlier analysis of 587 of the donors, most TCR beta V segments appeared in productive rearrangements about 90% or about 30% of the time, broadly matching IMGT annotations. According to the authors, the approach could potentially be generalized to other disease states and immunological phenotypes. A further reported finding was that TCR beta sequences accurately predicted the HLA-A and HLA-B alleles for most subjects in the first cohort. Most CMV-associated TCR beta chains appeared to be HLA-restricted in a later analysis, and the HLA associations seemed to be driven largely by CMV exposure. A later analysis associated 16,951 TCR beta sequences with specific HLA alleles at a false discovery rate of 0.05. A later analysis found that HLA-associated TCR beta chains were more clonally expanded and had lower generation probabilities than equally common non-associated chains. Strong co-occurrence of HLA alleles, especially DR and DQ, made assigning TCR associations to individual alleles difficult. Only TCR beta chains were sequenced in this cohort, and the absence of alpha or paired-chain data limited detectable features. The study gave a list of about 160 TCR beta chains associated with cytomegalovirus.

CDR1 and CDR2, looked up from the germline V gene, are SGDLS and YYNGEE. The CDR3 spans 15 residues, from the cysteine through the phenylalanine. CDR3 DNA only is kept here, 45 bases in frame from base 1. V and J are trimmed by 2 bases and 2 bases, and the gene matches miss 4 bases of the junction. The cohort was made up of approximately 700 healthy bone marrow donors. All cohort members were sampled while nominally healthy, although unrecorded immune exposures were likely present. The donor tested CMV seropositive, placing the donor among the approximately 310 seropositive members of the cohort. A peripheral blood sample was collected from each donor, and TCR beta sequencing was performed on peripheral blood mononuclear cells. The Qiagen DNeasy Blood Extraction Kit was used to extract genomic DNA from the blood cell samples. Library preparation was by the immunoSEQ multiplex PCR assay. For the multiplex PCR, a mixture combining 60 forward primers for TCR Vbeta segments and 13 reverse primers for TCR Jbeta segments was used. The CDR3 region of rearranged TCR beta genes was amplified from genomic DNA with a multiplex PCR assay. On the Illumina HiSeq System, the amplified TCR beta libraries were sequenced as 87-base-pair reads. The original pipeline was this. A later analysis counted approximately 84 million unique TCR beta chains across the 550 to 750 repertoires, and 10 million to 11 million of these chains were shared by at least two donors. Raw reads were error-corrected and collapsed into unique sequences with a nearest-neighbor algorithm that merged closely related sequences to remove PCR and sequencing errors. Alignment of CDR3 sequences to IMGT reference sequences was used to assign V, D and J gene segments. Each retained sequence needed at least a six-nucleotide match to both a V gene segment and a J gene segment. A rearrangement was called productive if the CDR3 had no stop codons and remained in frame with V and J, and every other rearrangement was called non-productive. Following IMGT convention, CDR3 was defined as the stretch from the second conserved V-encoded cysteine up to the conserved J-encoded phenylalanine. Sequences without an unambiguous match to a single V gene segment were excluded from the earlier analysis of several hundred of the donors. An earlier analysis of fewer than 750 of the donors classified V segments as functional when productive rearrangements were above 56.7% and as segregating when the standard deviation between donors was above 5%. A statistical classification framework was developed to diagnose cytomegalovirus status using the catalog of TCR beta chain sequences. V and J gene assignment, in a later analysis, came from comparing TCR nucleotide sequences with IMGT/GENE-DB human TR gene sequences. A later analysis assigned CDR3 sequences and most-parsimonious VDJ recombination scenarios with the TCRdist pipeline. In a later analysis, each TCR beta chain was defined by its CDR3 amino acid sequence together with its V-gene family, and reads lacking a unique V-gene family were excluded. A later analysis removed 550 to 700 highly shared, low-generation-probability nucleotide sequences to deal with suspected cross-contamination and a sequencing artifact. For each public chain, a later analysis derived a clonal expansion index from normalized ranks of inferred template counts within each repertoire. Generation probabilities in a later analysis came from a VDJ recombination model fitted to out-of-frame rearrangements, and those results were checked against IGoR. A later analysis scored TCR-TCR, TCR-HLA and TCR-CMV co-occurrence with hypergeometric tests, applying a repertoire-size bias correction to TCR pairs. To estimate false discovery rates, a later analysis permuted the HLA or CMV assignments 20 times. In a later analysis, co-occurring TCRs were grouped using DBSCAN, with TCRdist sequence similarity added in when clustering inside HLA-allele-positive subsets. Repertoires with fewer than 30,000 or more than 120,000 public chains were left out of co-occurrence clustering, as were about 5 repertoires with anomalous nucleotide sharing. The table comes from immuneACCESS by way of TCRdb, which keeps in-frame sequences with V and J called. Part of the clones is missing from these tables; in studies checked, under half for an unresolved V gene and the rest for unknown reasons. That table supplies the V and J calls and clone size; D and trimming were determined from the DNA. A total of about 170,000 clones appear in this sample, roughly 71% of them only once. The ten largest clones represent roughly 3% of the sample.

Of note for this clone: Its binding antigen is unknown. No base-level quality is on record; no much larger clone is a single base apart.

The chain joins TRBV9 to TRBJ2-3; 8 junctional bases match TRBD2. The material sequenced was PBMCs. The clonotype originates from a woman between 45 and 65 years old in good health and CMV-seropositive. The bases read TGTGCCAGCAGCGTGCGGGGGGATCCCACAGATACGCAGTATTTT. It translates as CASSVRGDPTDTQYF.